This T cell receptor beta chain comes out of a study of spatial heterogeneity in lung cancer. As for the study in general: Alpha-chain detections were consistently fewer than beta-chain detections among the sequences.

The time point is: sample taken at primary tumor resection. The study sequenced unsorted whole RNA from tumor, nontumor lung or frozen PBMC. The donor group consisted of roughly 70 patients who had untreated, early-stage non-small cell lung cancer. TCR cDNA molecules were tagged individually, and each one carried a unique molecular identifier. TCRdb redid the calling of the 5' RACE reads with MiXCR, one entry per CDR3 protein. The sample carries 40,000 to 45,000 distinct CDR3 sequences, approximately 7% recorded once. Here the sequenced sample was PBMCs, taken at surgery. This clonotype originated in a female donor with early-stage non-small cell lung cancer.

This CDR3 is CASSFAAGASYEQYF. CDR3 nucleotides: TGTGCCAGCAGTTTTGCGGCAGGCGCTTCCTACGAGCAGTACTTC. V is TRBV12-3 or TRBV12-4 and J is TRBJ2-7; no firm D call. Trimming left V 3 bases short and J 1 base short, with 13 bases between. There are 15 residues in the CDR3.